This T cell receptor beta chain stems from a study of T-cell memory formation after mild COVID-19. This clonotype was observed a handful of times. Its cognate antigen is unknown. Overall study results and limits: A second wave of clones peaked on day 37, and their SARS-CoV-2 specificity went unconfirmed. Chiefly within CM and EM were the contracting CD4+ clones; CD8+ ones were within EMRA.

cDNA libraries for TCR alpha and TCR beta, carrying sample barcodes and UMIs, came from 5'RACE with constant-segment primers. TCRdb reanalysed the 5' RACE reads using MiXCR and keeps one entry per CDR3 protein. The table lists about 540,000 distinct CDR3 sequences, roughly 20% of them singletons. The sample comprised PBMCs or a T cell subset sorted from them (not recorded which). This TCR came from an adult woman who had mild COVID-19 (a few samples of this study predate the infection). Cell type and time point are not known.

CDR3 region: CAWSVPGIGYGYTF. Here the CDR3 DNA reads TGTGCCTGGAGTGTACCAGGGATCGGCTATGGCTACACCTTC. The J gene is TRBJ1-2, the V gene TRBV30; the D gene is possibly TRBD1 (5 bases). Germline CDR1 and CDR2: GTSNPN and SVGIG (reference sequence). The ends were cut back, 0 bases at V and 4 bases at J, with 12 bases in the middle. The CDR3 sequence is 14 residues long.